This TCR beta chain was identified during a study of shared clonotypes between healthy human individuals. The wider study: Three CD4 naive, three CD4 memory, two CD8 naive and one CD8 memory plate were used per donor.

The DNA input per sorted-subset replicate PCR was about 0.2 ug, corresponding to around 30,000 T cell genomes. The repertoire was sequenced with immunoSEQ multiplex PCR; TCRdb's copy has only in-frame clones and lacks some. Of about 600,000 clones detected, approximately 97% appear once; the ten largest clones hold about 0.06%. Donors had no recently reported acute infections or vaccinations and were HIV-negative. As for this clone: Its antigen is unknown.

Notes on the study in general: Incomplete sequencing of sorted subsets was indicated by rarefaction despite large depth.

Sequenced material: naive CD4+ T cells sorted from blood. Described subset: CD45RA+ positively selected. This receptor was identified in a woman in her 30s in good health.

CDR3 sequence (DNA): TGTGCCAGCACCCCTGCGGGGTTTAACACTGAAGCTTTCTTT. Translation: CASTPAGFNTEAFF. This chain uses TRBV27 with TRBJ1-1; D unclear. This CDR3 comprises 14 residues. Germline V CDR1 and CDR2: MNHEY, SMNVEV (reference sequence). Trimming took 7 bases from V and 2 from J, leaving 14 bases between them.